The sequence of this T cell receptor beta chain was determined in a study of blood T cell repertoires in COVID-19. What the recovered Cohort 3 donors had was two negative PCRs, clearance, or symptom resolution. Sequencing used immunoSEQ multiplex PCR; TCRdb keeps in-frame clones, though not all of them. The sample yields around 300,000 clones, roughly 89% seen once. This clone was found a few times. The germline CDR1 and CDR2 sequences are SGHTA and FQGNSA. V was clipped by 5 bases and J by 0 bases, with 22 bases between them. CDR3 length equals 18 residues. This chain joins TRBV7-2 and TRBJ1-1; tentatively, D is TRBD1 (6 bases). This sequence originates from a woman in her forties who had recovered from COVID-19. Sample: PBMCs or T cells enriched from blood (not recorded which). This chain's CDR3 is CASSPAPDSFFMNTEAFF. The CDR3 nucleotides are TGTGCCAGCAGCCCAGCCCCGGACAGTTTCTTCATGAACACTGAAGCTTTCTTT.